These 23 T cell receptor beta chains share one sample of origin, sequenced in a study of blood T cell repertoires in COVID-19. Sequencing was performed with immunoSEQ multiplex PCR; in TCRdb, only in-frame clones are kept and a portion is missing. The sample yields around 200,000 clones, about 77% seen once. Sequenced: peripheral blood. The receptors derive from a woman aged 80 or older with active or convalescent COVID-19.

This sequence joins TRBV5-1 and TRBJ1-6, with D possibly TRBD1 on 5 matching bases. V dropped 0 bases and J dropped 8 bases, with 15 bases sitting between them. CDR3 length: 16 amino acids. Per the germline V gene, CDR1 is SGHRS and CDR2 is YFSETQ. Here the CDR3 reads CASSLASAGLDSPLHF. The CDR3 DNA sequence: TGCGCCAGCAGCTTGGCTTCGGCAGGGCTAGATTCACCCCTCCACTTT.

This clone was detected only a few times. The chain has TRBV24-1 and TRBJ1-1; D gene uncertain. Germline CDR1 and CDR2: KGHDR and SFDVKD. The CDR3 length is 15 residues. The V end lost 3 bases, the J end lost 3 bases, and 13 bases lay between the germline ends. The chain's CDR3 is CATSDATAGDTEAFF. CDR3 bases: TGTGCCACCAGTGATGCGACGGCGGGCGACACTGAAGCTTTCTTT.

This chain links TRBV19 with TRBJ1-5; possibly TRBD1 for D (5 bases). The CDR3 runs 15 residues. The V end was cut by 2 bases, the J end by 3 bases, with 11 bases between. CDR1 LNHDA and CDR2 SQIVND come from the germline V gene (reference sequence). The CDR3 DNA is TGTGCCAGTAGTATAAACAGGCCCTCCAATCAGCCCCAGCATTTT. Its translation: CASSINRPSNQPQHF.

V is TRBV5-1 and J is TRBJ1-4; TRBD1 aligns across 7 bases. Trimming removed 4 bases from V and 0 bases from J; junction bases left unmatched: 3. This CDR3 is built from 15 residues. The germline gives CDR1 SGHRS, CDR2 YFSETQ. In DNA form, the CDR3 reads TGCGCCAGCAGCAAAGGGACAGCAACTAATGAAAAACTGTTTTTT. Protein product: CASSKGTATNEKLFF.

A few counts support this clone. The chain joins TRBV19 to TRBJ1-1; the match to TRBD1 covers 7 bases. This CDR3 region has 14 residues. Trimming at V came to 6 bases and at J to 2 bases, leaving 6 bases not matched to a gene. CDR1 and CDR2 (germline): LNHDA, SQIVND (reference sequence). The CDR3 is CASRTGQTNTEAFF. CDR3 coding DNA: TGTGCCAGTAGGACGGGACAGACTAACACTGAAGCTTTCTTT. Combining the CDR3 with reference TRBV19 and TRBJ1-1 gives the whole variable domain DGGITQSPKYLFRKEGQNVTLSCEQNLNHDAMYWYRQDPGQGLRLIYYSQIVNDFQKGDIAEGYSVSREKKESFPLTVTSAQKNPTAFYLCASRTGQTNTEAFFGQGTRLTVV.

The rearrangement joins TRBV4-3 to TRBJ1-5; D not certain. Germline V lookup: CDR1 LGHNA, CDR2 YSLEER. This CDR3 contains 13 residues. Trimming removed 0 bases at V and 7 bases at J, with 7 bases between. The CDR3: CASSQDLAQPQHF. In DNA form, the CDR3 reads TGCGCCAGCAGCCAAGATCTGGCCCAGCCCCAGCATTTT.

This clone has more than one count but fewer than ten. This chain uses TRBV10-2 with TRBJ2-7; 10 bases match TRBD2. Unmatched junction bases numbered 3, after V lost 8 bases and J lost 2 bases. Germline V CDR1 and CDR2: WSHSY, SAAADI. This CDR3 spans 13 amino acids. The CDR3 here is CASATSGPYEQYF. The CDR3 DNA reads TGCGCCAGCGCGACTAGCGGGCCCTACGAGCAGTACTTC.

This clone was picked up a small number of times. The rearrangement links TRBV12-5 to TRBJ2-5; 11 bases match TRBD2. The germline gives CDR1 LGHNT, CDR2 FRNRAP. There are 15 residues in the CDR3. V lost 5 bases and J lost 2; bases outside the gene matches: 4. The chain's CDR3 is CASGALAGGQETQYF. The DNA for the CDR3 is TGTGCTAGTGGTGCCCTAGCGGGGGGACAAGAGACCCAGTACTTC.

This chain joins TRBV19 and TRBJ1-2; 9 nucleotides align to TRBD1. J was trimmed by 2 bases and V by 10 bases; bases with no gene match: 11. This CDR3 region has 15 residues. CDR1 is LNHDA, CDR2 SQIVND, per germline (reference sequence). The CDR3 region is CATWTGDFSNYGYTF. In nucleotides, the CDR3 is TGTGCCACCTGGACAGGGGACTTTAGCAACTATGGCTACACCTTC.

The chain employs TRBV30 and TRBJ1-6; D perhaps matches TRBD1 (6 bases). CDR1 is GTSNPN, CDR2 SVGIG, per germline (reference sequence). The V and J ends lost 3 bases and 7 bases respectively, with 10 bases between them. There are 13 residues in the CDR3. The CDR3 DNA sequence: TGTGCCTGGAGAGGGCAGGGGAATTCACCCCTCCACTTT. It encodes CAWRGQGNSPLHF. The whole variable domain, remainder taken from reference TRBV30 and TRBJ1-6, is SQTIHQWPATLVQPVGSPLSLECTVEGTSNPNLYWYRQAAGRGLQLLFYSVGIGQISSEVPQNLSASRPQDRQFILSSKKLLLSDSGFYLCAWRGQGNSPLHFGNGTRLTVT.

This clone was seen just once. Here the CDR3 reads CATSDRLQGLGETQYF. The CDR3 DNA reads TGTGCCACCAGTGACCGGCTACAGGGGTTGGGTGAGACCCAGTACTTC. The chain employs TRBV24-1 and TRBJ2-5; 7 bases are a match to TRBD1. After removal of 4 bases from V and 5 bases from J, the junction contained 12 bases not matched to a gene. The CDR3 is made up of 16 amino acids. Germline V lookup: CDR1 KGHDR, CDR2 SFDVKD.

CDR3 in amino acids: CASSLGSVNTGELFF. The DNA of the CDR3 is TGTGCCAGCAGCTTAGGGTCGGTTAACACCGGGGAGCTGTTTTTT. The chain joins TRBV7-2 to TRBJ2-2; D is undetermined. This CDR3 has 15 residues. The germline V gene has CDR1 SGHTA and CDR2 FQGNSA. Trimming took off 1 base at V and 2 bases at J, with 8 bases between the two ends.

This clone occurred a few times. This chain links TRBV4-2 with TRBJ1-2, with 10 bases identical to TRBD1. Germline CDR1 and CDR2: LGHNA and YNFKEQ. V was pared by 1 base and J by 4 bases, with 12 bases of the junction left unmatched. This CDR3 is 18 amino acids long. The CDR3 here is CASSQGQGAIPGAYGYTF. The CDR3 nucleotides read TGTGCCAGCAGCCAAGGACAGGGGGCCATCCCCGGGGCCTATGGCTACACCTTC.

The J gene is TRBJ1-3, the V gene TRBV20-1, with D unresolved. Germline values: CDR1 DFQATT, CDR2 SNEGSKA (reference sequence). The CDR3 contains 14 residues. Between the trimmed V and J ends, which lost 3 bases and 3 bases, there was a span of 12 bases. The CDR3 protein is CSASSGSRGNTIYF. DNA of the CDR3: TGCAGTGCTAGTTCCGGGAGTCGTGGAAACACCATATATTTT.

In the case of this clone: This sample includes further DNA sequences coding for the same CDR3. This chain links TRBV10-3 with TRBJ2-5; TRBD2 aligns across 7 bases. Germline lookup yields CDR1 ENHRY and CDR2 SYGVKD. This CDR3 is 13 amino acids long. V trimming: 4 bases; J trimming: 3 bases; junction bases outside the gene matches: 2. The chain's CDR3 is CAISGGGEETQYF. DNA of the CDR3: TGTGCCATCAGTGGGGGGGGAGAAGAGACCCAGTACTTC.

V is TRBV20-1 and J is TRBJ1-4; weak D call: TRBD1 (6 bases). The CDR3 contains 14 residues. CDR1 is DFQATT, CDR2 SNEGSKA, per germline (reference sequence). Trimming cost V 3 bases and J 5 bases, with 13 bases left between them. The CDR3 sequence: CSASLRGANEKLFF. CDR3 coding DNA: TGCAGTGCTAGTCTCCGGGGGGCGAATGAAAAACTGTTTTTT.

J is TRBJ2-7 and V is TRBV29-1, with 8 bases that match TRBD2. Germline V gene lookup returns CDR1 SQVTM and CDR2 ANQGSEA. With 7 bases clipped from V and 6 bases from J, the junction kept 11 bases outside the gene matches. The CDR3 covers 13 residues. CDR3 amino acids: CSGAGGLTGEQYF. The CDR3 bases are TGCAGCGGGGCGGGGGGCCTTACGGGCGAGCAGTACTTC.

V usage is TRBV4-3 and J usage is TRBJ2-3; D unresolved. V was pared by 4 bases and J by 1 base, with 12 bases between. Germline CDR1 and CDR2: LGHNA and YSLEER. The CDR3 sequence is 15 residues long. Written as DNA, the CDR3 is TGCGCCAGCAGCCGAACACGCAGCGGCACAGATACGCAGTATTTT. Its translation is CASSRTRSGTDTQYF.

J is TRBJ2-1 and V is TRBV2, with TRBD1 as a possible D gene (5 bases). The CDR3 has 16 residues. Germline V gives CDR1 SNHLY, CDR2 FYNNEI. V dropped 6 bases and J dropped 0 bases, with 15 bases sitting between them. The CDR3: CASSGHEGRSYNEQFF. The CDR3, as DNA: TGTGCCAGCAGCGGACATGAAGGCCGCTCCTACAATGAGCAGTTCTTC.

The chain joins TRBV5-6 to TRBJ2-1; tentatively, D is TRBD1 (5 bases). The germline CDR1 and CDR2 sequences are SGHDT and YYEEEE. This CDR3 contains 14 residues. Trimming shortened V by 4 bases and J by 7 bases, and 15 bases separated the two germline ends. As DNA, the CDR3 is TGTGCCAGCAGCCCGCCGGCTTCAGGGAATGAGCAGTTCTTC. Translating gives CASSPPASGNEQFF.

The chain combines TRBV6-1 with TRBJ2-7; a weak D match, TRBD2 (6 bases). The germline CDR1 and CDR2 sequences are MNHNS and SASEGT. This CDR3 has 15 residues. V lost 1 base and J 0 bases, leaving 10 bases between the germline ends. The CDR3 DNA sequence: TGTGCCAGCAGTGAAGTGGCGGGGATCTCCTACGAGCAGTACTTC. This gives the protein CASSEVAGISYEQYF.

This chain links TRBV5-1 with TRBJ2-7; D might be TRBD2 (5 bases). CDR1 is SGHRS and CDR2 is YFSETQ in the germline V gene. The germline V and J ends were trimmed by 6 bases and 2 bases, with 9 bases remaining between them. The CDR3 covers 12 residues. The CDR3: CASTDFTYEQYF. The CDR3 DNA reads as TGCGCCAGCACGGACTTTACCTACGAGCAGTACTTC.

The CDR3 bases are TGTGCCAGCAGCTTTTTTCAAGACAGCTCCTACGAGCAGTACTTC. It encodes CASSFFQDSSYEQYF. V gene TRBV7-2 combines with J gene TRBJ2-7, with TRBD1 as a possible D gene (5 bases). Trimming shortened V by 3 bases and J by 0 bases, and 12 bases separated the two germline ends. CDR3 length: 15 amino acids. CDR1 is SGHTA and CDR2 is FQGNSA in the germline V gene.